These 21 T cell receptor beta chains were all obtained from the same sample, sequenced in a study of cytomegalovirus exposure and HLA in healthy donors. The primer mix had 60 Vbeta and 13 Jbeta primers. Produced via immunoSEQ multiplex PCR; TCRdb's table is partial and in-frame only. Of approximately 160,000 clones listed, about 80% are singletons. Sequenced material: PBMCs. Receptor source: a man aged 30 to 39 in good health and CMV-seropositive.

The rearrangement uses TRBV7-6 and TRBJ1-1; D possibly corresponds to TRBD1 (5 bases). Germline V CDR1 and CDR2: SGHVS, FNYEAQ. The CDR3 is 15 residues long. V was cut by 8 bases and J by 1 base, with 17 bases left in between. In DNA form, the CDR3 reads TGTGCCAGCCGCGGGACTGGAGATGGGAACACTGAAGCTTTCTTT. It specifies CASRGTGDGNTEAFF.

The chain couples TRBV27 to TRBJ2-7; D is possibly TRBD2 (6 bases). V lost 5 bases and J 2 bases, leaving 13 bases between the germline ends. Germline-derived CDR1 and CDR2 are MNHEY and SMNVEV (reference sequence). This CDR3 is 14 amino acids long. The CDR3 DNA reads TGTGCCAGCAGTCGGGCTAGCGCACCCTACGAGCAGTACTTC. Protein sequence: CASSRASAPYEQYF.

The chain is built from TRBV13 and TRBJ2-1; possible D gene TRBD2, 5 bases. Germline CDR1 PRHDT, CDR2 FYEKMQ (reference sequence). With 5 bases removed from V and 2 bases from J, the gap between germline ends came to 13 bases. The CDR3 contains 15 residues. The CDR3 nucleotides are TGTGCCAGCAGCAGGGAGCGCCTCACCTACAATGAGCAGTTCTTC. Amino acids: CASSRERLTYNEQFF.

This chain joins TRBV6-5 and TRBJ2-1; 12 nucleotides line up with TRBD2. The CDR3 is 15 amino acids. The germline gives CDR1 MNHEY, CDR2 SVGAGI. V lost 6 bases and J lost 4; bases outside the gene matches: 4. Here the CDR3 DNA reads TGTGCCAGCAGCCGAGGACTAGCGGGGTACAATGAGCAGTTCTTC. This codes for CASSRGLAGYNEQFF.

The V gene is TRBV5-4, the J gene TRBJ1-4; 10 bases are a match to TRBD1. CDR1 SGHNT and CDR2 YYREEE come from the germline V gene (reference sequence). J lost 3 bases, V lost 3 bases, and 2 bases had no gene match. This CDR3 is built from 15 residues. The CDR3 here is CASSWGQGSNEKLFF. CDR3 nucleotide sequence: TGTGCCAGCAGCTGGGGACAGGGGTCTAATGAAAAACTGTTTTTT.

The chain couples TRBV28 to TRBJ1-6; possible D gene TRBD1, 5 bases. Germline lookup yields CDR1 MDHEN and CDR2 SYDVKM. The CDR3 sequence is 14 residues long. Trimming removed 2 bases at V and 14 bases at J, with 16 bases between. The CDR3 protein is CASSLVQGGRSLHF. In nucleotides, the CDR3 is TGTGCCAGCAGTTTAGTCCAGGGAGGGCGTTCCCTCCACTTT. Based on the CDR3 plus reference TRBV28 and TRBJ1-6, the full variable domain is DVKVTQSSRYLVKRTGEKVFLECVQDMDHENMFWYRQDPGLGLRLIYFSYDVKMKEKGDIPEGYSVSREKKERFSLILESASTNQTSMYLCASSLVQGGRSLHFGNGTRLTVT.

This clone was recorded only once. The chain recombines TRBV7-8 with TRBJ2-1; TRBD1 matches at 8 bases. The ends lost 1 base at V and 4 bases at J; junction bases unmatched: 3. The germline gives CDR1 SGHVS, CDR2 FQNEAQ. The CDR3 totals 15 residues. Here the CDR3 DNA reads TGTGCCAGCAGCTTAGGGACAGGGCAATACAATGAGCAGTTCTTC. This gives the protein CASSLGTGQYNEQFF.

The gene calls are TRBV5-1 and TRBJ2-5; 11 positions agree with TRBD2. V lost 3 bases and J lost 4; bases outside the gene matches: 8. The CDR3 covers 16 residues. Germline lookup yields CDR1 SGHRS and CDR2 YFSETQ. Here the CDR3 reads CASSSTSGSIGETQYF. The DNA for the CDR3 is TGCGCCAGCAGCTCAACTAGCGGGAGCATAGGAGAGACCCAGTACTTC.

V and J are TRBV28 and TRBJ2-2; D call uncertain. The CDR3 spans 12 residues. Looked up from germline, CDR1 is MDHEN and CDR2 is SYDVKM. V was clipped by 7 bases and J by 1 base, with 4 bases between them. In nucleotides, the CDR3 is TGTGCCAGCACAGGGAACACCGGGGAGCTGTTTTTT. It encodes CASTGNTGELFF.

The chain joins TRBV30 to TRBJ1-1, with a possible D match to TRBD1 (5 bases). Per the germline V gene, CDR1 is GTSNPN and CDR2 is SVGIG (reference sequence). V was pared by 2 bases and J by 2 bases, with 12 bases between. The CDR3 contains 14 residues. The CDR3 DNA sequence: TGTGCCTGGAGTCCTGACCAGGGAAACACTGAAGCTTTCTTT. Protein sequence: CAWSPDQGNTEAFF.

The chain has TRBV30 and TRBJ2-3; 8 bases are shared with TRBD1. V shed 1 base, J shed 7 bases, and the junction held 10 bases outside the gene matches. The germline CDR1 and CDR2 sequences are GTSNPN and SVGIG (reference sequence). The CDR3 contains 15 residues. The CDR3 nucleotides are TGTGCCTGGAGTGCTGACAGGGGTAGGACGAATACGCAGTATTTT. Its translation: CAWSADRGRTNTQYF.

This clone was detected a few times. The chain is built from TRBV4-1 and TRBJ1-5; D is uncertain. The CDR3 spans 16 residues. Trimming pared 0 bases from V and 4 bases from J, leaving 13 bases between. CDR1 and CDR2 from the germline V gene are MGHRA and YSYEKL. In DNA form, the CDR3 reads TGCGCCAGCAGCCAAGATATTGTACTTAGAAATCAGCCCCAGCATTTT. As protein: CASSQDIVLRNQPQHF.

This clone has only one observation. The chain joins TRBV9 to TRBJ2-3; 12 nucleotides line up with TRBD2. With V trimmed by 4 bases and J by 2 bases, 8 bases remained unmatched. This CDR3 is built from 17 residues. From germline, CDR1 is SGDLS and CDR2 YYNGEE. CDR3 coding DNA: TGTGCCAGCAGCCCACGGACTAGCGGGGATGTCACAGATACGCAGTATTTT. It yields the protein CASSPRTSGDVTDTQYF.

The chain has TRBV4-3 and TRBJ1-6; D unresolved. CDR3 length: 20 amino acids. V was clipped by 0 bases and J by 0 bases, with 18 bases between them. The V gene's germline CDR1 is LGHNA and CDR2 YSLEER. DNA for the CDR3: TGCGCCAGCAGCCAAGATATCCCCAACCCAGAAAGCTCCTATAATTCACCCCTCCACTTT. Its protein product is CASSQDIPNPESSYNSPLHF.

The genes are TRBV6-1 and TRBJ1-1, with 9 bases that match TRBD1. CDR3 length equals 14 residues. Germline V CDR1 and CDR2: MNHNS, SASEGT. V shed 4 bases, J shed 4 bases, and the junction held 4 bases outside the gene matches. CDR3 sequence reads: CASSGQGGGTEAFF. The CDR3 DNA is TGTGCCAGCAGTGGACAGGGGGGGGGCACTGAAGCTTTCTTT.

V is TRBV4-1 and J is TRBJ2-7; D perhaps matches TRBD1 (5 bases). Trimming removed 0 bases at V and 7 bases at J, with 19 bases between. CDR3 length: 16 amino acids. CDR1 is MGHRA and CDR2 is YSYEKL in the germline V gene. This CDR3 is CASSQDSGLALREQYF. The CDR3 DNA reads as TGCGCCAGCAGCCAAGATTCAGGGCTGGCCCTACGAGAGCAGTACTTC.

The chain links TRBV9 to TRBJ2-5, with D perhaps TRBD2 (5 bases). The V and J ends lost 0 bases and 3 bases respectively, with 9 bases between them. Germline V CDR1 and CDR2: SGDLS, YYNGEE. The CDR3 consists of 14 residues. In nucleotides, the CDR3 is TGTGCCAGCAGCGTAGTGGACTCAGAAGAGACCCAGTACTTC. The encoded protein is CASSVVDSEETQYF.

The chain combines TRBV5-1 with TRBJ1-2, with 7 bases lining up with TRBD1. The CDR3 spans 15 residues. Germline-derived CDR1 and CDR2 are SGHRS and YFSETQ. V lost 1 base to trimming and J lost 0 bases; unmatched junction nucleotides: 3. This chain's CDR3 is CASSLRQGPNYGYTF. In nucleotides, the CDR3 is TGCGCCAGCAGCTTGCGACAGGGACCTAACTATGGCTACACCTTC.

This chain connects TRBV27 to TRBJ2-2, with D possibly being TRBD2 (5 bases). Germline V lookup: CDR1 MNHEY, CDR2 SMNVEV (reference sequence). V dropped 6 bases and J dropped 4 bases, with 21 bases sitting between them. The CDR3 runs 17 residues. The CDR3 sequence is CASSLASFPQTTGELFF. In DNA, the CDR3 is TGTGCCAGCAGCCTAGCCTCCTTCCCGCAGACCACCGGGGAGCTGTTTTTT.

The rearrangement joins TRBV29-1 to TRBJ2-5, with 7 bases fitting TRBD1. The DNA end lines up better with TRBJ2-7; the J call may be wrong. The CDR3 contains 11 residues. Germline loops: CDR1 SQVTM, CDR2 ANQGSEA. The CDR3 here is CSVQGTYEQYF. The CDR3 DNA reads TGCAGCGTACAGGGGACCTACGAGCAGTACTTC.

The chain is built from TRBV2 and TRBJ2-6; 8 nucleotides match TRBD1. Germline V CDR1 and CDR2: SNHLY, FYNNEI. V lost 2 bases to trimming and J lost 4 bases; unmatched junction nucleotides: 4. The CDR3 covers 16 residues. CDR3 region: CASSEQGAVGANVLTF. CDR3 coding DNA: TGTGCCAGCAGTGAACAGGGGGCCGTAGGGGCCAACGTCCTGACTTTC.